This TCR beta chain was obtained from a study of OX40 agonist ivuxolimab in advanced cancers. Study-wide results and limits: Among the nonresponders, some also had low normalized T-cell clonal expansion. Clones of CD4+ and CD8+ blood T cells grew by week 6 at doses of 0.1 to 3.0 mg/kg. Individuals who were partial responders at 0.1-3.0 mg/kg had clonal expansion that ranked among the lowest.

This clone has a handful of counts. Its matching antigen is unknown. With 6 bases removed from V and 4 bases from J, the gap between germline ends came to 16 bases. Germline CDR1 SGHVS, CDR2 FNYEAQ. The CDR3 runs 15 residues. TCRdb's table, derived via immunoSEQ multiplex PCR, lists solely in-frame clones and lacks some. The repertoire holds tens of thousands of clones, 80% to 90% seen once, with 0.88% in the top ten. Material: CD4+ or CD8+ T cells sorted from blood, obtained in a trial of the OX40 agonist ivuxolimab. V gene TRBV7-6 combines with J gene TRBJ1-5; no clear D. The TCR sequence derives from an adult with an advanced solid tumor such as melanoma, head and neck, liver or kidney cancer. CDR3 coding DNA: TGTGCCAGCAGTCAAGACCCTGGGCCGAATCAGCCCCAGCATTTT. Its translation: CASSQDPGPNQPQHF.